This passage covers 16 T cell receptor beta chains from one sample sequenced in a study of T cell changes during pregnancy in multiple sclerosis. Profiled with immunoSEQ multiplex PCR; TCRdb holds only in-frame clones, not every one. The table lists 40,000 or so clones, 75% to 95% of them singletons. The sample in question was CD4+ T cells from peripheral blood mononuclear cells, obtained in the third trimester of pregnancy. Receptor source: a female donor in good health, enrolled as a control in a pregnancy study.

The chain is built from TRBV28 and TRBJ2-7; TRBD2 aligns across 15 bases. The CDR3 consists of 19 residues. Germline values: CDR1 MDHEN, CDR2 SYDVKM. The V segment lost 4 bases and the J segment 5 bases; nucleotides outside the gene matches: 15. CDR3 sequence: CASSSWGQIGTSGRNEQYF. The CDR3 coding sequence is TGTGCCAGCAGTTCCTGGGGCCAAATCGGGACTAGCGGGAGGAACGAGCAGTACTTC.

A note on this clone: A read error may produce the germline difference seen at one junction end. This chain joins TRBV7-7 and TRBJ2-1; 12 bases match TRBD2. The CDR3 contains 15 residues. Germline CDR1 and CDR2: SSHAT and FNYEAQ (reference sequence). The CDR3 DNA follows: TGTGCTAGCAGCCCCCGACTAGCGGGGGACAATGAGCAGTTCTTC. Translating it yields CASSPRLAGDNEQFF.

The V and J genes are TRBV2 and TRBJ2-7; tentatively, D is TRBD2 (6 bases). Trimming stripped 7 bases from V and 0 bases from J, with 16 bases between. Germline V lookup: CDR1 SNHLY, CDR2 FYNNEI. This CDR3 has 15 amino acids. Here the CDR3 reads CASTGPGVSSYEQYF. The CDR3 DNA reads TGTGCCAGCACAGGGCCGGGGGTGAGCTCCTACGAGCAGTACTTC.

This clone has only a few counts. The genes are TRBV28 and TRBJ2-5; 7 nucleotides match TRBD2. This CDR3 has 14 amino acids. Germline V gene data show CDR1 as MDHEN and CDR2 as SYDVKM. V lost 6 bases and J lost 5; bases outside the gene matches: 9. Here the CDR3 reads CASRVAGVWETQYF. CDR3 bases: TGTGCCAGCAGGGTGGCGGGAGTATGGGAGACCCAGTACTTC. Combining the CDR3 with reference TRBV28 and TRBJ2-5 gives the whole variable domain DVKVTQSSRYLVKRTGEKVFLECVQDMDHENMFWYRQDPGLGLRLIYFSYDVKMKEKGDIPEGYSVSREKKERFSLILESASTNQTSMYLCASRVAGVWETQYFGPGTRLLVL.

This CDR3 reads CASSPEQGAREQYF. The CDR3 DNA sequence: TGCGCCAGCAGCCCCGAACAGGGGGCACGGGAGCAGTACTTC. The chain combines TRBV4-1 with TRBJ2-5; 9 nucleotides line up with TRBD1. Germline CDR1 and CDR2: MGHRA and YSYEKL. V lost 4 bases, J lost 11 bases, and 11 bases stayed unmatched. The CDR3 contains 14 residues.

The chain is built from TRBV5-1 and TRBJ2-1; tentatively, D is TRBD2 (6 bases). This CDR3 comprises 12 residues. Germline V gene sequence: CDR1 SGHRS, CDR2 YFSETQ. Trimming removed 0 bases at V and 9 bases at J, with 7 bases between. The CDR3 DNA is TGCGCCAGCAGCTTGGGGGGAGGTGAGCAGTTCTTC. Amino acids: CASSLGGGEQFF.

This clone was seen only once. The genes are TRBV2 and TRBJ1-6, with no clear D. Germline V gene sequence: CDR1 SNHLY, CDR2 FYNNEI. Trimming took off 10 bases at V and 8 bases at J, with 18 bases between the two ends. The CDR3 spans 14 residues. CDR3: CATRTSVEYSPLHF. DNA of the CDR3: TGTGCCACCAGGACTTCTGTTGAGTATTCACCCCTCCACTTT.

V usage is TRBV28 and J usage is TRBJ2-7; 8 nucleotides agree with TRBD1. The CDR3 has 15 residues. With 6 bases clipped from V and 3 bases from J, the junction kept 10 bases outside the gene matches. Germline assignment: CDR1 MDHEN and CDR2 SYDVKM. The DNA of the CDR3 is TGTGCCAGCAGACAAGGACAGGGAGTTATCTACGAGCAGTACTTC. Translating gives CASRQGQGVIYEQYF.

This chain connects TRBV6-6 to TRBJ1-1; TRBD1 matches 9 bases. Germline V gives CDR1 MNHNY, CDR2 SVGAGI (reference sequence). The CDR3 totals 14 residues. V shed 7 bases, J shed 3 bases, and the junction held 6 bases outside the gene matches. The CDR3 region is CASTYRGQYTEAFF. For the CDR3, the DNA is TGTGCCAGCACCTACAGGGGGCAGTACACTGAAGCTTTCTTT.

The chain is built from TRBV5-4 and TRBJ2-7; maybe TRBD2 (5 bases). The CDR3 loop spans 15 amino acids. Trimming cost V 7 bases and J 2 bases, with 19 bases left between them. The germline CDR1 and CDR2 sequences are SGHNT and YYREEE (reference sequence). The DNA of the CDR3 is TGTGCCAGCGGACTTCACCGGGGAATTCCCTACGAGCAGTACTTC. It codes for CASGLHRGIPYEQYF.

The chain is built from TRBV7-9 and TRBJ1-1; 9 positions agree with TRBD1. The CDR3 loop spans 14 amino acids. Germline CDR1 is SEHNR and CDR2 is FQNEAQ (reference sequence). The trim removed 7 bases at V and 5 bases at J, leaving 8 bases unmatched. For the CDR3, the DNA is TGTGCCAGCACCATACAGGGGGCGGGTACTGAAGCTTTCTTT. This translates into CASTIQGAGTEAFF.

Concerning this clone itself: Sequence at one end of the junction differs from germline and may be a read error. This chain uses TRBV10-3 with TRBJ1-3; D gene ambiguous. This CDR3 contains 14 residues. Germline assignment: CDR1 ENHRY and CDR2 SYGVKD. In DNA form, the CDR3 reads TGTGCCATCACTGAGGAGCTCTCTGGAAACACCATATATTTT. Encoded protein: CAITEELSGNTIYF.

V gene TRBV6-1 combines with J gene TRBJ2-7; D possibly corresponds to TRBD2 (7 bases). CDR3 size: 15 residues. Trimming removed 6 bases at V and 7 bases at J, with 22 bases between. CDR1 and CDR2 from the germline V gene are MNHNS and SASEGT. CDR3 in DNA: TGTGCCAGCAGCCCACATCGGGGGGCTGTGGAGGAGCAGTACTTC. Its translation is CASSPHRGAVEEQYF.

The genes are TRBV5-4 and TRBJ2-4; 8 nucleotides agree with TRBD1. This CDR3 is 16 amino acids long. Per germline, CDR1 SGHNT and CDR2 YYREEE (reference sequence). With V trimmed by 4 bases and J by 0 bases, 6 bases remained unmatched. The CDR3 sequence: CASSAQGALAKNIQYF. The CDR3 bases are TGTGCCAGCAGCGCCCAGGGGGCCCTAGCCAAAAACATTCAGTACTTC.

This chain's CDR3 is CASSFQREEPYEQYF. DNA for the CDR3: TGTGCCAGCAGTTTTCAGCGGGAGGAACCCTACGAGCAGTACTTC. The rearrangement joins TRBV6-5 to TRBJ2-7; TRBD2 matches 9 bases. CDR1 and CDR2 (germline): MNHEY, SVGAGI. The ends lost 4 bases at V and 2 bases at J; junction bases unmatched: 6. The CDR3 covers 15 residues.

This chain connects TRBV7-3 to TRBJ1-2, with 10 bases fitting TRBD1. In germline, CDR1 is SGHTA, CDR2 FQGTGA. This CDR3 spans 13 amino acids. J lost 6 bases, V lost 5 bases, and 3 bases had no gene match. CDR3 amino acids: CASSLGTGDGYTF. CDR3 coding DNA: TGTGCCAGCAGCCTCGGGACAGGGGATGGCTACACCTTC.